This is a list of T cell receptor beta chains from one sample in a study of cytomegalovirus exposure and HLA in healthy donors. Libraries were prepared by immunoSEQ multiplex PCR; TCRdb keeps only in-frame clonotypes and omits some of them. In the table there are about 280,000 clones, over 75% of which are singletons. The sample consisted of PBMCs. The source is a woman under 30 in good health and CMV-seronegative. Each CDR3 is given with its conserved first and last residue.

j_gene: TRBJ2-7
v_gene: TRBV6-6
CDR3aa: CASSYGTDRGQYEQYF

j_gene: TRBJ2-7
v_gene: TRBV2
CDR3aa: CASRQQQGVSNEQYF

j_gene: TRBJ2-3
v_gene: TRBV28
CDR3aa: CASSYDGRVEDTQYF

j_gene: TRBJ1-3
v_gene: TRBV2
CDR3aa: CASSPVGGRYGNTIYF

j_gene: TRBJ2-5
v_gene: TRBV10-2
CDR3aa: CASSEAGAGETQYF

j_gene: TRBJ2-6
v_gene: TRBV4-1
CDR3aa: CASSQEKGAGANVLTF

j_gene: TRBJ2-5
v_gene: TRBV12-5
CDR3aa: CASGLVHRGISAQYF

j_gene: TRBJ2-3
v_gene: TRBV7-3
CDR3aa: CASSSTGATDTQYF

j_gene: TRBJ1-1
v_gene: TRBV6-1
CDR3aa: CASSEVIGGSEAFF

j_gene: TRBJ2-5
v_gene: TRBV29-1
CDR3aa: CSASGSETQYF

j_gene: TRBJ2-7
v_gene: TRBV2
CDR3aa: CASSASSGLQPQYF

j_gene: TRBJ1-6
v_gene: TRBV27
CDR3aa: CASSTKKQGINNSPLHF

j_gene: TRBJ2-3
v_gene: TRBV7-6
CDR3aa: CASSYGGQGAYTQYF

j_gene: TRBJ1-4
v_gene: TRBV7-2
CDR3aa: CASSLDRGTNEKLFF

j_gene: TRBJ1-5
v_gene: TRBV28
CDR3aa: CASSQGQYSNQPQHF

j_gene: TRBJ2-3
v_gene: TRBV9
CDR3aa: CASSAPGTNTDTQYF

j_gene: TRBJ2-1
v_gene: TRBV7-6
CDR3aa: CASSQGQDPYNEQFF

j_gene: TRBJ2-7
v_gene: TRBV28
CDR3aa: CATALGGAYEQYF

j_gene: TRBJ2-7
v_gene: TRBV27
CDR3aa: CASSFSGASYEQYF

j_gene: TRBJ2-4
v_gene: TRBV7-9
CDR3aa: CASSLGGGLLAKNIQYF

j_gene: TRBJ2-5
v_gene: TRBV28
CDR3aa: CASSFQGVRLGETQYF

j_gene: TRBJ2-2
v_gene: TRBV7-3
CDR3aa: CASSQTSGGTGELFF

j_gene: TRBJ2-1
v_gene: TRBV29-1
CDR3aa: CSVDRSGSWNEQFF

j_gene: TRBJ2-3
v_gene: TRBV12-5
CDR3aa: CARNPFNSGYCTDTQYF

j_gene: TRBJ2-5
v_gene: TRBV27
CDR3aa: CASSLWQGQETQYF

j_gene: TRBJ2-2
v_gene: TRBV11-2
CDR3aa: CASSFNTNQVGELFF

j_gene: TRBJ1-1
v_gene: TRBV30
CDR3aa: CAWRLPQGEAFF

j_gene: TRBJ2-2
v_gene: TRBV2
CDR3aa: CASRRPSYDGELFF

j_gene: TRBJ1-1
v_gene: TRBV7-9
CDR3aa: CASSLAGTANTEAFF

j_gene: TRBJ2-7
v_gene: TRBV5-1
CDR3aa: CASSLASGSSGTTYEQYF

j_gene: TRBJ2-1
v_gene: TRBV2
CDR3aa: CASSEDGPSGRAVANEQFF

j_gene: TRBJ1-5
v_gene: TRBV19
CDR3aa: CASSSRTGWNQPQHF

j_gene: TRBJ1-5
v_gene: TRBV7-6
CDR3aa: CASSLEAGIYQPQHF

j_gene: TRBJ2-3
v_gene: TRBV19
CDR3aa: CATSTSGYTDTQYF

j_gene: TRBJ1-6
v_gene: TRBV11-2
CDR3aa: CASSLLNSPLHF

j_gene: TRBJ2-7
v_gene: TRBV27
CDR3aa: CASSPREGRPPYEQYF

j_gene: TRBJ2-7
v_gene: TRBV7-8
CDR3aa: CASSLELSYEQYF

j_gene: TRBJ2-7
v_gene: TRBV23-1
CDR3aa: CARRLATNSYEQYF

j_gene: TRBJ2-1
v_gene: TRBV4-1
CDR3aa: CASSKGGRGYNEQFF

j_gene: TRBJ1-1
v_gene: TRBV7-8
CDR3aa: CASSSALGNTEAFF

j_gene: TRBJ2-1
v_gene: TRBV9
CDR3aa: CASSVAGGNEQFF

j_gene: TRBJ2-7
v_gene: TRBV4-1
CDR3aa: CASSHKTGGRVRQYF

j_gene: TRBJ2-7
v_gene: TRBV27
CDR3aa: CASSLRASLNYEQYF

j_gene: TRBJ2-3
v_gene: TRBV2
CDR3aa: CASSEVRIAGGPADTQYF

j_gene: TRBJ1-1
v_gene: TRBV5-1
CDR3aa: CASSSGGGLDTEAFF

j_gene: TRBJ1-1
v_gene: TRBV2
CDR3aa: CASSVGPSRSTEAFF

j_gene: TRBJ2-7
v_gene: TRBV27
CDR3aa: CASSLYVGAGQGFDEQYF

j_gene: TRBJ1-4
v_gene: TRBV15
CDR3aa: CATSRDTSAGKLFF